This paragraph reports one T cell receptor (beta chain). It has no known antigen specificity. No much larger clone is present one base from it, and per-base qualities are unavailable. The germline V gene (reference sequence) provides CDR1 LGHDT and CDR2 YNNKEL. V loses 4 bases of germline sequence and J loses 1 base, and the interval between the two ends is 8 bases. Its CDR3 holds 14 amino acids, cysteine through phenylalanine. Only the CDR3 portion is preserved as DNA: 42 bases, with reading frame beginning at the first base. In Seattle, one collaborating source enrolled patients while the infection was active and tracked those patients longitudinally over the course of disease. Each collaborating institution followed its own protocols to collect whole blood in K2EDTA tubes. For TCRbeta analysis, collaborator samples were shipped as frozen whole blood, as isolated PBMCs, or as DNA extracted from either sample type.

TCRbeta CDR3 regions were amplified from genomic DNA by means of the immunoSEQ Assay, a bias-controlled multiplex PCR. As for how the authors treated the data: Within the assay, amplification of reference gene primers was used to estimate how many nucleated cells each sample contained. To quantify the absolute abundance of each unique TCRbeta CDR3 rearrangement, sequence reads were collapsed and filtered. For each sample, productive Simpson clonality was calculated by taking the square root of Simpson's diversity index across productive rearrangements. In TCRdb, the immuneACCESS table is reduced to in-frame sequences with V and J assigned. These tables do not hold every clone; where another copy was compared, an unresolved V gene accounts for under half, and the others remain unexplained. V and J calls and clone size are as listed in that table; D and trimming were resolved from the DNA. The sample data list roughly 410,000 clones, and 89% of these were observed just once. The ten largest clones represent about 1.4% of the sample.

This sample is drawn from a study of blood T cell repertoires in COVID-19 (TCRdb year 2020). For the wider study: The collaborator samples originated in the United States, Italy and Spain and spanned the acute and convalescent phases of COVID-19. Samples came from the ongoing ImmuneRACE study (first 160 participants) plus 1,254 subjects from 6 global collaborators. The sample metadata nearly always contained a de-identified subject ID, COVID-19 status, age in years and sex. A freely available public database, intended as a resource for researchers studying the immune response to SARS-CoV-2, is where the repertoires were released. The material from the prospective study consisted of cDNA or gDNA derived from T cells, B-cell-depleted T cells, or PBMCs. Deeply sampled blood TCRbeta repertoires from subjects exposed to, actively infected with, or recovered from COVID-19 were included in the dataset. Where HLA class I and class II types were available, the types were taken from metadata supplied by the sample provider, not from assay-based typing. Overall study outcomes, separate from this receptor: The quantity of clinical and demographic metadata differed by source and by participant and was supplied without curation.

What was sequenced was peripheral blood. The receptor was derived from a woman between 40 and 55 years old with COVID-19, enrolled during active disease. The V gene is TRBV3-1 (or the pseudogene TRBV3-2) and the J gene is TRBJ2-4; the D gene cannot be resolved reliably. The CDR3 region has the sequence CASSPPEAKNIQYF. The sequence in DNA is TGTGCCAGCAGCCCCCCTGAGGCCAAAAACATTCAGTACTTC.